The clone carrying this T cell receptor (beta chain) was counted a few times. As yet, its antigen is unknown. Germline V gene data show CDR1 as MNHNY and CDR2 as SVGAGI (reference sequence). The V end was cut by 9 bases, the J end by 2 bases, with 5 bases between. The CDR3 totals 11 residues. The authors produced TCR alpha and TCR beta cDNA libraries with sample barcodes and UMIs by 5'RACE using constant-segment primers. TCRdb redid the calling of the 5' RACE reads with MiXCR, one entry per CDR3 protein. This sample has around 220,000 distinct CDR3 sequences, with roughly 17% found just once. The data were taken from a study of T-cell memory formation after mild COVID-19. Study observations and caveats: Clones contracting across day 15 to 85 had a balanced CD4/CD8 profile; later expanding clones leaned CD4+.

The J gene is TRBJ1-5, the V gene TRBV6-6; D is undetermined. Material for sequencing was PBMCs or a T cell subset sorted from them (not recorded which). This sequence was found in a young man who had mild COVID-19 (a few samples of this study predate the infection). Cell type and time point are not known. The CDR3 region is CARGGNQPQHF. Here the CDR3 DNA reads TGTGCCAGGGGAGGCAATCAGCCCCAGCATTTT.